This TCR beta chain was captured in a study of T cell changes during pregnancy in multiple sclerosis. Germline V lookup: CDR1 LGHNA, CDR2 YSLEER. CDR3 length: 18 residues. Trimming at V came to 4 bases and at J to 3 bases, leaving 15 bases not matched to a gene. Produced via immunoSEQ multiplex PCR; TCRdb's table is partial and in-frame only. The sample gives about 25,000 clones, approximately 89% of which show up once; 10% to 15% is in the top ten. Sequenced here: CD8+ T cells from peripheral blood mononuclear cells, sampled in the first trimester of pregnancy. This sequence joins TRBV4-3 and TRBJ1-1; TRBD1 aligns across 9 bases. This TCR derives from a female donor in good health, enrolled as a control in a pregnancy study. CDR3 bases: TGCGCCAGCAGCCGGGTCTACAGGGGGCTCGGGAAGGACACTGAAGCTTTCTTT. Translating gives CASSRVYRGLGKDTEAFF.